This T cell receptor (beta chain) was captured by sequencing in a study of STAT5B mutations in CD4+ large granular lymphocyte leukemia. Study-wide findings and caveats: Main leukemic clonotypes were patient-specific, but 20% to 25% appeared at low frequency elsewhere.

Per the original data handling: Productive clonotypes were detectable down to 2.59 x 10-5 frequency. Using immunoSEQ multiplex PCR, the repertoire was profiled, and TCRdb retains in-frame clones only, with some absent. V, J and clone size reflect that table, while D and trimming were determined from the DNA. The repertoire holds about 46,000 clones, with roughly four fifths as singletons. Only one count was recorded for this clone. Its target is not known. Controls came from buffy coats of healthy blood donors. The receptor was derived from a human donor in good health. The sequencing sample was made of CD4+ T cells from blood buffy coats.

CDR3 sequence: CASSLTEGTGELFF. Written as DNA, the CDR3 is TGTGCCAGCAGTTTAACAGAAGGTACCGGGGAGCTGTTTTTT. The chain joins TRBV27 to TRBJ2-2; D gene unclear. Trimming took 2 bases from V and 5 from J, leaving 9 bases between them. The CDR3 spans 14 residues. Germline CDR1 and CDR2: MNHEY and SMNVEV (reference sequence).